The present T cell receptor beta chain was sequenced within a study of blood T cell repertoires in COVID-19. At the level of the study: Material from acute and convalescent COVID-19 was sourced from the United States, Italy and Spain.

The CDR3 runs to 16 residues. From germline, CDR1 is MNHNY and CDR2 SVGAGI (reference sequence). Between the trimmed V and J ends, which lost 2 bases and 2 bases, there was a span of 13 bases. The method was immunoSEQ multiplex PCR; TCRdb's version includes in-frame clones alone and lacks a portion of them. The data contain approximately 200,000 clones, about 86% of them singletons. The J gene is TRBJ1-3, the V gene TRBV6-6, with D maybe TRBD1 (6 bases). This clonotype originated in a man in his forties or fifties who had recovered from COVID-19. Sequencing input: PBMCs or T cells enriched from blood (not recorded which). Here the CDR3 DNA reads TGTGCCAGCAGTTACCCAGGACAGATCACTGGAAACACCATATATTTT. Translated, it gives CASSYPGQITGNTIYF.